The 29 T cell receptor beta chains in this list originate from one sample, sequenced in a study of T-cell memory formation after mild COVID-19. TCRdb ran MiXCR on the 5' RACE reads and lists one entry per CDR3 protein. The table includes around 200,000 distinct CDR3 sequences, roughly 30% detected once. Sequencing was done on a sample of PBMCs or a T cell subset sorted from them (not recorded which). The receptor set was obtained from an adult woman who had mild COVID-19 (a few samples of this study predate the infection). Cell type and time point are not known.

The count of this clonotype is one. CDR3 residues: CASSYPLEPTLVQFF. The CDR3 DNA follows: TGTGCCAGCAGTTACCCATTAGAGCCAACTCTTGTGCAGTTCTTC. The chain is built from TRBV6-5 and TRBJ2-1; D is uncertain. V lost 2 bases and J lost 12, with 20 bases in between. There are 15 residues in the CDR3. Looked up from germline, CDR1 is MNHEY and CDR2 is SVGAGI.

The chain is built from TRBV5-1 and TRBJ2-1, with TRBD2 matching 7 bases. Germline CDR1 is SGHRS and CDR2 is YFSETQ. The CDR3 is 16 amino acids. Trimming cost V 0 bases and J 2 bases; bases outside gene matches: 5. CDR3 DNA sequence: TGCGCCAGCAGCTTGGGGGGCGGGAGCACCTACAATGAGCAGTTCTTC. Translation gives CASSLGGGSTYNEQFF.

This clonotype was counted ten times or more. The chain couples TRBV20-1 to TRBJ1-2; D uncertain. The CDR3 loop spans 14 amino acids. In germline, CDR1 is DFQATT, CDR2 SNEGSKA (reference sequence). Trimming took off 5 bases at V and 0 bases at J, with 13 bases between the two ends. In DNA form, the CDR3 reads TGCAGTGCTGCCCGGACCTACGCTAACTATGGCTACACCTTC. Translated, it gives CSAARTYANYGYTF.

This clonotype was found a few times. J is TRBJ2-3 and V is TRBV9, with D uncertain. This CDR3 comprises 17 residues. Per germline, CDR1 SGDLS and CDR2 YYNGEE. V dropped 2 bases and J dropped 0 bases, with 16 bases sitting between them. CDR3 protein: CASSVGSRIPSTDTQYF. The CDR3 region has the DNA TGTGCCAGCAGCGTTGGATCTAGAATCCCTAGCACAGATACGCAGTATTTT. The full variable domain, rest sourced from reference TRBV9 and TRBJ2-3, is DSGVTQTPKHLITATGQRVTLRCSPRSGDLSVYWYQQSLDQGLQFLIQYYNGEERAKGNILERFSAQQFPDLHSELNLSSLELGDSALYFCASSVGSRIPSTDTQYFGPGTRLTVL.

In DNA form, the CDR3 reads TGCAGTGCTAGAGATGTCAGGTTAAACTACGAGCAGTACTTC. Translation: CSARDVRLNYEQYF. V is TRBV20-1 and J is TRBJ2-7; no definite D call. Trimming stripped 0 bases from V and 3 bases from J, with 12 bases between. The length of the CDR3 is 14 residues. Looked up from germline, CDR1 is DFQATT and CDR2 is SNEGSKA (reference sequence).

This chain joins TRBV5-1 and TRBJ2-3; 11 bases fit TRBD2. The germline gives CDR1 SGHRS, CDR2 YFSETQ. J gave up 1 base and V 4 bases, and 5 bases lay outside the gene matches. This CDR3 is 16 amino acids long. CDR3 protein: CASSHELAGGTDTQYF. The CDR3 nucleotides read TGCGCCAGCAGCCATGAACTAGCGGGGGGCACAGATACGCAGTATTTT.

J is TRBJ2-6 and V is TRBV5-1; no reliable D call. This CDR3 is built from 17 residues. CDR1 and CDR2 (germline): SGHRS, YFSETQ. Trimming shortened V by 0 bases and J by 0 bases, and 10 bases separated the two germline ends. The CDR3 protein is CASSLVPVASGANVLTF. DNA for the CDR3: TGCGCCAGCAGCTTGGTCCCCGTAGCCTCTGGGGCCAACGTCCTGACTTTC.

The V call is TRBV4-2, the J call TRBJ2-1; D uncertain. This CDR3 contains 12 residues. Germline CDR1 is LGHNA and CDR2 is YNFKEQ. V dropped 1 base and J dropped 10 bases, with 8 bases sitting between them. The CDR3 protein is CASSQVGKEQFF. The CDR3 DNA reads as TGTGCCAGCAGCCAAGTGGGGAAAGAGCAGTTCTTC.

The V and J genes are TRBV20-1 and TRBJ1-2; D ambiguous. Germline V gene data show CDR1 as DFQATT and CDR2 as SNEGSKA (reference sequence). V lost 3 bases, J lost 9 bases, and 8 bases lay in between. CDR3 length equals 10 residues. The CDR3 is CSARRESYTF. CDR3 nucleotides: TGCAGTGCTAGGCGGGAGAGCTACACCTTC.

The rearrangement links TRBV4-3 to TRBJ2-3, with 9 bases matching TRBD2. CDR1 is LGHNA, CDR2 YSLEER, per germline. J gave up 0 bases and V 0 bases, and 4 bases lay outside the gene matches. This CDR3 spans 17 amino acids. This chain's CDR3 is CASSQDPLAGSTDTQYF. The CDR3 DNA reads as TGCGCCAGCAGCCAAGACCCGCTAGCGGGGAGCACAGATACGCAGTATTTT.

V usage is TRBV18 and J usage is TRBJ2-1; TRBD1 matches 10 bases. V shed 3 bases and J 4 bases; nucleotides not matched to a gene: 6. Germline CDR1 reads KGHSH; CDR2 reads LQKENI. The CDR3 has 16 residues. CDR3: CASSPSTGGWYNEQFF. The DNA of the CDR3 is TGTGCCAGCTCACCCTCGACAGGGGGCTGGTACAATGAGCAGTTCTTC.

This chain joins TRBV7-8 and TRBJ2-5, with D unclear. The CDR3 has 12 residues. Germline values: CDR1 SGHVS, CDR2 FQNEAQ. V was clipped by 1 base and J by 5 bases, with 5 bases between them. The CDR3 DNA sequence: TGTGCCAGCAGCTTAGTATACGAGACCCAGTACTTC. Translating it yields CASSLVYETQYF.

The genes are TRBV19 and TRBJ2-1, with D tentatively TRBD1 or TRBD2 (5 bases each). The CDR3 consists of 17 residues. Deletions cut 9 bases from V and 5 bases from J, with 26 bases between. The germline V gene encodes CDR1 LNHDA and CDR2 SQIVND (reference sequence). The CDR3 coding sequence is TGTGCCAGCGCCCCGACTGGGACCAAGCGACCTGACAATGAGCAGTTCTTC. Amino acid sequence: CASAPTGTKRPDNEQFF.

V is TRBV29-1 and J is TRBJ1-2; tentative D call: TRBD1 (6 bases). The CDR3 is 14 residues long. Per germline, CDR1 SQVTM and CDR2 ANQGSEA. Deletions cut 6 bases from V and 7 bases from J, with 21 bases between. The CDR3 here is CSVTGPYTGFGYTF. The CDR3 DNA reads TGCAGCGTGACCGGCCCTTATACAGGGTTTGGCTACACCTTC.

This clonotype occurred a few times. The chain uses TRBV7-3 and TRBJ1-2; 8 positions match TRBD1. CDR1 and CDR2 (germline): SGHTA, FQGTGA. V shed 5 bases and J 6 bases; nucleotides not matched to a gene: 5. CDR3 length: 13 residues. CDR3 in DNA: TGTGCCAGCAGCCCCAGGGGGCCAAATGGCTACACCTTC. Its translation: CASSPRGPNGYTF.

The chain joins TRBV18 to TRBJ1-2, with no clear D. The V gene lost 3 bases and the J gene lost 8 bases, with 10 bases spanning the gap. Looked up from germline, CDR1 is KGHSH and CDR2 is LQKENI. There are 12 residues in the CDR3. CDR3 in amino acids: CASSPKDSGYTF. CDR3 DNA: TGTGCCAGCTCACCGAAGGATTCGGGCTACACCTTC.

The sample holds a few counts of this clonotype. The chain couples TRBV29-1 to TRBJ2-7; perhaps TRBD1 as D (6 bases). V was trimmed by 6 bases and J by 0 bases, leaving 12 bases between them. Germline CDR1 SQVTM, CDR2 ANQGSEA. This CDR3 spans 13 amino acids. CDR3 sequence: CSVRGGSSYEQYF. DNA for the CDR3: TGCAGCGTCCGAGGGGGTAGCTCCTACGAGCAGTACTTC.

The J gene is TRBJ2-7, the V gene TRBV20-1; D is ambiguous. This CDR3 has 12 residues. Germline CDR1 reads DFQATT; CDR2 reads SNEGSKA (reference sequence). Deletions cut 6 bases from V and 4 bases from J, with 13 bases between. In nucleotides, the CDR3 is TGCAGTGCACAATGGGCAGAGTACGAGCAGTACTTC. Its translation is CSAQWAEYEQYF.

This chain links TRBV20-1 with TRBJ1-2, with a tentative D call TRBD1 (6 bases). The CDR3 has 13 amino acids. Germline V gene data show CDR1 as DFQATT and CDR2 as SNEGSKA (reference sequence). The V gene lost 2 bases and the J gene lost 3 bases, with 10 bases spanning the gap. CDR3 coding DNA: TGCAGTGCTAGACCACAGGGCTACTATGGCTACACCTTC. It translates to CSARPQGYYGYTF.

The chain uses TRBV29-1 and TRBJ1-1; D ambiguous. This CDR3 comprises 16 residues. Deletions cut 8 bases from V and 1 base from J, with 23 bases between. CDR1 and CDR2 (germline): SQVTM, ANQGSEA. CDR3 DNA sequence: TGCAGCCCCCTCCGGGTGGGAGGCAAGGCGAACACTGAAGCTTTCTTT. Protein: CSPLRVGGKANTEAFF.

CDR3 loop: CASSLGQGTDQYF. CDR3 nucleotide sequence: TGTGCCAGCAGTCTGGGACAGGGAACGGATCAGTACTTC. The rearrangement uses TRBV2 and TRBJ2-4, with 9 bases fitting TRBD1. The CDR3 has 13 amino acids. With V trimmed by 5 bases and J by 12 bases, 8 bases remained unmatched. From germline, CDR1 is SNHLY and CDR2 FYNNEI.

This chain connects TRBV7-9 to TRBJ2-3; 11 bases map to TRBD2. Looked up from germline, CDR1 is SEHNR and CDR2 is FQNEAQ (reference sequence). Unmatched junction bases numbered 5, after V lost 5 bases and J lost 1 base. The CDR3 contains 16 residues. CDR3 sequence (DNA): TGTGCCAGCAGCCGTTCGACTAGCGGGGGCACAGATACGCAGTATTTT. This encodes CASSRSTSGGTDTQYF. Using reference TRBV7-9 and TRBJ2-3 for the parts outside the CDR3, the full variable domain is DTGVSQNPRHKITKRGQNVTFRCDPISEHNRLYWYRQTLGQGPEFLTYFQNEAQLEKSRLLSDRFSAERPKGSFSTLEIQRTEQGDSAMYLCASSRSTSGGTDTQYFGPGTRLTVL.

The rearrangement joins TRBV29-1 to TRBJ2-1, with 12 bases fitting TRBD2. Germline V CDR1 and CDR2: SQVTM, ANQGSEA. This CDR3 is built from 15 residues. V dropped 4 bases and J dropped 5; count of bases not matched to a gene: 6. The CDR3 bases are TGCAGCGTTGCGGCTAGCGGGAGGGTCAACAATGAGCAGTTCTTC. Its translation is CSVAASGRVNNEQFF.

For the CDR3, the DNA is TGCGCCAGCAGCCAAGCCCCTCTTGGGACCGGTGGCTACACCTTC. Protein: CASSQAPLGTGGYTF. The rearrangement uses TRBV4-1 and TRBJ1-2, with D possibly TRBD1 on 5 matching bases. The V end was cut by 1 base, the J end by 7 bases, with 16 bases between. The CDR3 spans 15 residues. CDR1 and CDR2 from the germline V gene are MGHRA and YSYEKL.

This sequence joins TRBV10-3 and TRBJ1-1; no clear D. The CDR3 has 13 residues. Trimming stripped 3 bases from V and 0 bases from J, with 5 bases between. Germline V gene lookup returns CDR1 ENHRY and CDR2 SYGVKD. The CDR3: CAISDSLNTEAFF. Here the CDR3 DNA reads TGTGCCATCAGTGATTCGCTGAACACTGAAGCTTTCTTT.

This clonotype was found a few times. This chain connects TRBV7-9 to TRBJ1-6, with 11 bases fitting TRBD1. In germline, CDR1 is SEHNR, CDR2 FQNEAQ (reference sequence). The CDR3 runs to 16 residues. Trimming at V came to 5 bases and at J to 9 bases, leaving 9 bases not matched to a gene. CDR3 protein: CASSRQLGTGGSPLHF. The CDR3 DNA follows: TGTGCCAGCAGCCGCCAGCTGGGGACAGGGGGTTCACCCCTCCACTTT.

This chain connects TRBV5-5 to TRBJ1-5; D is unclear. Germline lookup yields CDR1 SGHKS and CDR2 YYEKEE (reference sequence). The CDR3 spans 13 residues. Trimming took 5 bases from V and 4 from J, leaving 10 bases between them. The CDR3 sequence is CASRLGENQPQHF. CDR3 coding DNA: TGTGCCAGCAGGCTCGGGGAAAATCAGCCCCAGCATTTT.

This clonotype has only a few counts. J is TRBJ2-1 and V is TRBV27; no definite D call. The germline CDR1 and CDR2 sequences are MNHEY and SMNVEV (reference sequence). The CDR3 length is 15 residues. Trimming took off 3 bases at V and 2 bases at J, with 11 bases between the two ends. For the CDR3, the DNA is TGTGCCAGCAGTTTGTTGCGTTCCACCTACAATGAGCAGTTCTTC. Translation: CASSLLRSTYNEQFF.

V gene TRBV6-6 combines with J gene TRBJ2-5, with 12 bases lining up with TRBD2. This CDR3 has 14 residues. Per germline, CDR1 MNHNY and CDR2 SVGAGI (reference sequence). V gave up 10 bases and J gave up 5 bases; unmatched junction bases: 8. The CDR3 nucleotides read TGTGCCACCACTAGACTAGCGGGAGCGGAGACCCAGTACTTC. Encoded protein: CATTRLAGAETQYF.